The present T cell receptor beta chain was sequenced within a study of cytomegalovirus exposure and HLA in healthy donors. Study results and limitations: The majority of TCR sequences were rare, yet some public TCRs appeared in many donors. Researchers counted about 150 TCR beta chains as cytomegalovirus-associated.

With V trimmed by 6 bases and J by 4 bases, 11 bases remained unmatched. The CDR3 runs 15 residues. Germline CDR1 is MNHNS and CDR2 is SASEGT. This clone is a singleton in its sample. As yet, its antigen is unknown. Measured with immunoSEQ multiplex PCR; TCRdb has only the in-frame clones, and not every one. The profile shows under 250,000 clones, more than 85% of them singletons. The chain has TRBV6-1 and TRBJ1-2; TRBD1 matches at 7 bases. This sequence was found in a man aged 18-30 years in good health and CMV-seropositive. The specimen sequenced was PBMCs. The CDR3 reads CASRTTGLRGYGYTF. CDR3 sequence (DNA): TGTGCCAGCAGGACGACAGGGTTGCGAGGCTATGGCTACACCTTC.